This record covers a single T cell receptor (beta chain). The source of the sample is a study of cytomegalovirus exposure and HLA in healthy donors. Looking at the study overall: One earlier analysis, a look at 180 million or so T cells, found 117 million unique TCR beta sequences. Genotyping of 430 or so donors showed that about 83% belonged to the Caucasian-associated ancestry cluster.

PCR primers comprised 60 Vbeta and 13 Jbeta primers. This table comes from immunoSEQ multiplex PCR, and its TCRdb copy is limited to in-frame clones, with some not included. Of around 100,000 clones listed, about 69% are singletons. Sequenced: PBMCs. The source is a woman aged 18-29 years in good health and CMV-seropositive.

In nucleotides, the CDR3 is TGTGCCAGCAGTCTTGGGACACCCAGGGATGAGCAGTTCTTC. This sequence encodes CASSLGTPRDEQFF. The rearrangement uses TRBV6-6 and TRBJ2-1; weak D call: TRBD1 (6 bases). The V end was cut by 5 bases, the J end by 8 bases, with 16 bases between. The germline V gene encodes CDR1 MNHNY and CDR2 SVGAGI (reference sequence). The CDR3 totals 14 residues.